This T cell receptor (beta chain) was recorded in a study of technical replicates of blood from a few donors. Per germline, CDR1 SGHAT and CDR2 FQNNGV. The CDR3 length is 13 residues. V lost 3 bases to trimming and J lost 0 bases, with 5 bases between them. The table came from immunoSEQ multiplex PCR; TCRdb's copy has only in-frame clones and leaves some out. The table has roughly 72,000 clones, roughly 91% seen once. The TCR sequence derives from a human donor in good health. The V gene is TRBV11-2, the J gene TRBJ1-2; D is ambiguous. Sequenced: T cells isolated from PBMCs. The CDR3 DNA is TGTGCCAGCAGCTTGGCAGCTAACTATGGCTACACCTTC. The encoded protein is CASSLAANYGYTF.